This T cell receptor beta chain derives from a study of CD8+CD57+ T cells in acquired aplastic anemia. Study in general: DNA per sorted CD4+ or CD8+ sample ranged roughly 0.19 to 27.4 ug, averaging roughly 3.3 ug. Study results and limitations: Patients and controls had in common fewer than 30 CD8+ CDR3 sequences. Patients and controls had CD8+ Simpson's diversity values that were not significantly distinct.

Patients picked for sequencing had shown CD8+CD57+ cell expansion detected by flow cytometry. CDR1 is DFQATT and CDR2 is SNEGSKA in the germline V gene (reference sequence). V lost 3 bases to trimming and J lost 1 base, with 9 bases between them. This CDR3 spans 13 amino acids. Template material for TCR beta VDJ and CDR3 profiling consisted of genomic DNA. TCRdb re-derived calls from the reads in MiXCR, one entry per CDR3 protein. The repertoire holds more than 200,000 distinct CDR3 sequences, with about half as singletons. For this clonotype: Its antigen is unknown.

What was sequenced was sorted CD4+, CD8+, or CD8+CD57+ T cells (not recorded which) from PBMCs. The TCR sequence derives from a human donor with aplastic anemia. The chain is built from TRBV20-1 and TRBJ1-1, with unresolved D. The CDR3 region is CSASRSENTEAFF. CDR3 bases: TGCAGTGCTAGTAGATCTGAGAACACTGAAGCTTTCTTT.